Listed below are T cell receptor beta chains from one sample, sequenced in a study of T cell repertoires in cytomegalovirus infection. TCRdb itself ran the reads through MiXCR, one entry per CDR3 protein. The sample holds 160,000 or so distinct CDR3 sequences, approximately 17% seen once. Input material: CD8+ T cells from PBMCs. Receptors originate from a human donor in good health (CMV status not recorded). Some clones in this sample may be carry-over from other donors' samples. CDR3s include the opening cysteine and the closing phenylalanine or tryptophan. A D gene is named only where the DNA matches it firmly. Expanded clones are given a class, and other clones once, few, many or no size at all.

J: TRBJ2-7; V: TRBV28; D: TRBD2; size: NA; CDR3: CASTLGTTRAYEQYF; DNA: TGTGCCAGCACCCTAGGGACTACGCGGGCCTACGAGCAGTACTTC
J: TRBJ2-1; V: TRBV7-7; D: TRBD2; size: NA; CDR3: CASSLSRSGGRNEQFF; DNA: TGTGCCAGCAGCTTATCCCGTAGCGGGGGAAGGAATGAGCAGTTCTTC
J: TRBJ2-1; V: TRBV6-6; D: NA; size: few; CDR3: CASSASSYNEQFF; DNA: TGTGCCAGCAGCGCCAGCTCCTACAATGAGCAGTTCTTC
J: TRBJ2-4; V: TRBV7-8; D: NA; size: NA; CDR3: CASSLELKDIQYF; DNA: TGTGCCAGCAGCTTAGAACTGAAGGACATTCAGTACTTC
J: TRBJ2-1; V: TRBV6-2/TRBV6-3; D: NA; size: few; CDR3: CASSYPTSGGAYNEQFF; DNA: TGTGCCAGCAGTTACCCGACGTCTGGGGGAGCCTACAATGAGCAGTTCTTC
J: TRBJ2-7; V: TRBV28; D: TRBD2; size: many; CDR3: CASSNGRSGRFWNEQYF; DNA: TGTGCCAGCAGCAACGGGCGTAGCGGGAGGTTCTGGAACGAGCAGTACTTC
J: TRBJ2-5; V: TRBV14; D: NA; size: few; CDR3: CASSQYDNLETQYF; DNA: TGTGCCAGCAGCCAATATGACAATTTAGAGACCCAGTACTTC
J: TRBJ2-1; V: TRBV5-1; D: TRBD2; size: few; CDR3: CASWGLAGPYNEQFF; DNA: TGCGCCAGCTGGGGACTAGCGGGGCCCTACAATGAGCAGTTCTTC
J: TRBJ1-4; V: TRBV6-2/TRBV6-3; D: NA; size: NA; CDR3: CASSSARIATNEKLFF; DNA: TGTGCCAGCAGTTCGGCCAGGATCGCAACTAATGAAAAACTGTTTTTT
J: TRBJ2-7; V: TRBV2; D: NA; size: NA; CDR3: CASRMVGQAYEQYF; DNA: TGTGCCAGCAGGATGGTTGGACAAGCCTACGAGCAGTACTTC
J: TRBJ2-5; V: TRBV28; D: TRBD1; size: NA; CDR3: CASSLTTGGGTQYF; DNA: TGTGCCAGCAGTCTTACGACAGGGGGTGGGACCCAGTACTTC
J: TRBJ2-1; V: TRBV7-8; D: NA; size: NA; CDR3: CASSLANSPGSASAYEQFF; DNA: TGTGCCAGCAGCTTAGCCAACTCGCCCGGTAGCGCGTCCGCCTATGAGCAGTTCTTC
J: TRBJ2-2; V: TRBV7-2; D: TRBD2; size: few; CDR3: CASSLRASGSNTGELFF; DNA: TGTGCCAGCAGCTTAAGGGCTAGCGGTTCGAACACCGGGGAGCTGTTTTTT
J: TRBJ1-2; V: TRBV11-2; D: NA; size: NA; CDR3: CASSLDVNYGYTF; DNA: TGTGCCAGCAGCTTAGACGTTAACTATGGCTACACCTTC
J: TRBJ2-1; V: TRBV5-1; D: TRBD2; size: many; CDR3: CASSPGLAGVDNEQFF; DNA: TGCGCCAGCAGTCCGGGACTAGCGGGAGTAGACAATGAGCAGTTCTTC
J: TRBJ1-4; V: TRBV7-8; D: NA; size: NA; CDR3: CASSLGGADELFF; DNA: TGTGCCAGCAGCTTAGGGGGGGCGGATGAACTGTTTTTT
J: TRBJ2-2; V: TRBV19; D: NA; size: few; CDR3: CASSITTGGELFF; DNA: TGTGCCAGTAGTATAACAACTGGCGGGGAGCTGTTTTTT
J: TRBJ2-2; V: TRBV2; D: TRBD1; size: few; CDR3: CASGWTGRDTGELFF; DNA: TGTGCCAGCGGTTGGACAGGGCGCGACACCGGGGAGCTGTTTTTT
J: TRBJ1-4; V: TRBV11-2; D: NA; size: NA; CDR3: CASSPGLNEELFF; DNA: TGTGCCAGCAGCCCGGGGCTTAATGAAGAACTGTTTTTT
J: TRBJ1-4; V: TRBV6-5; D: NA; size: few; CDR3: CASSYSLYGGEKLFF; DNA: TGTGCCAGCAGTTACTCGCTCTATGGTGGAGAAAAACTGTTTTTT
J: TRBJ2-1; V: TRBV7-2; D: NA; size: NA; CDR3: CASSPRGGLAGKQFF; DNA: TGTGCCAGCAGCCCTAGGGGGGGGCTCGCCGGGAAGCAGTTCTTC
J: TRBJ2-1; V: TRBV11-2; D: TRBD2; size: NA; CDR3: CASSLREGGSSYNEQFF; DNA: TGTGCCAGCAGCCTCCGGGAGGGCGGGAGCTCCTACAATGAGCAGTTCTTC
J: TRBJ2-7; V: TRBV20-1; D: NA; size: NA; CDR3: CSARPSGRVYEQYF; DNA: TGCAGTGCTCGGCCATCGGGCAGGGTCTACGAGCAGTACTTC
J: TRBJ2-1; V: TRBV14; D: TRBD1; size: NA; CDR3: CASSQGITGGADEQFF; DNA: TGTGCCAGCAGCCAAGGAATAACAGGGGGCGCCGATGAGCAGTTCTTC
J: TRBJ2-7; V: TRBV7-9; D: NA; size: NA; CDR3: CASSPMGVGAQYF; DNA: TGTGCCAGCAGCCCAATGGGGGTCGGGGCGCAGTACTTC
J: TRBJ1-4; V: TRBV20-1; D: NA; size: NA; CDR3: CSARLLGLGEKLFF; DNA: TGCAGTGCTAGACTTCTGGGACTTGGGGAAAAACTGTTTTTT
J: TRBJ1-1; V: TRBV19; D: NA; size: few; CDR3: CASSWEGDTEAFF; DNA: TGTGCCAGTAGTTGGGAAGGGGACACTGAAGCTTTCTTT
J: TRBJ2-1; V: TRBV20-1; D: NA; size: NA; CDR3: CSARDRNGSSYNEQFF; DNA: TGCAGTGCTAGAGATCGTAACGGTAGCTCCTACAATGAGCAGTTCTTC
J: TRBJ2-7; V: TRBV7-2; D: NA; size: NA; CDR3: CASSYTGSVHEQYF; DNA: TGTGCCAGCAGCTATACAGGGTCGGTCCACGAGCAGTACTTC
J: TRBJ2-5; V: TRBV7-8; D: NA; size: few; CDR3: CASSTRGGPETQYF; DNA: TGTGCCAGCAGCACCCGAGGGGGGCCGGAGACCCAGTACTTC
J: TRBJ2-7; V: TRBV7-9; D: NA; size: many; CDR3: CASSLARDEQYF; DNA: TGTGCCAGCAGCTTAGCTCGGGACGAGCAGTACTTC
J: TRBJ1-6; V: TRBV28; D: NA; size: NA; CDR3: CASRGGPSFSYNPLHF; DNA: TGTGCCAGCAGGGGAGGACCGTCGTTCTCCTATAACCCCCTCCACTTT
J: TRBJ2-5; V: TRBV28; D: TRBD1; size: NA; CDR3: CASSPHTGVFEETQYF; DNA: TGTGCCAGCAGTCCGCATACAGGGGTTTTTGAGGAGACCCAGTACTTC
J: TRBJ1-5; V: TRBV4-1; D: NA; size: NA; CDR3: CASSQDRVSNQPQHF; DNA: TGCGCCAGCAGCCAAGACAGAGTTAGCAATCAGCCCCAGCATTTT
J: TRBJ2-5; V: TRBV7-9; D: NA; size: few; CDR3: CASTLNLWTQETQYF; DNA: TGTGCCAGCACCTTAAATCTATGGACTCAAGAGACCCAGTACTTC
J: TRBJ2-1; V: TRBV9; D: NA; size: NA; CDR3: CASSAPGSTYNEQFF; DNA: TGTGCCAGCAGCGCCCCAGGGTCCACTTACAATGAGCAGTTCTTC
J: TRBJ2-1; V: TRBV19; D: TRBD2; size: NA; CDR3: CASSIDLSSGVHNEQFF; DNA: TGTGCCAGTAGTATAGATCTATCTAGCGGGGTACACAATGAGCAGTTCTTC
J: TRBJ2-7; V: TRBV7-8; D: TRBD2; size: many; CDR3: CASSFYGLAYEQYF; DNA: TGTGCCAGCAGCTTTTATGGACTAGCCTACGAGCAGTACTTC
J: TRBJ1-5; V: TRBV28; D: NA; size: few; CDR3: CASSLIRQRDQPQHF; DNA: TGTGCCAGCAGTTTGATTAGACAGAGGGATCAGCCCCAGCATTTT
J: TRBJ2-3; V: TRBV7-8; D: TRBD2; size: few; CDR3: CASSRPGTSEDTQYF; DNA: TGTGCCAGCAGCCGTCCCGGGACTAGCGAAGATACGCAGTATTTT
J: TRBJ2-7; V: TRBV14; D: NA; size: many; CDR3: CASSPTGTPTYEQYF; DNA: TGTGCCAGCAGTCCAACCGGGACACCTACCTACGAGCAGTACTTC
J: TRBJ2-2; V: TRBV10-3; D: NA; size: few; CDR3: CAISESRELFF; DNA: TGTGCCATCAGTGAGTCCCGGGAGCTGTTTTTT
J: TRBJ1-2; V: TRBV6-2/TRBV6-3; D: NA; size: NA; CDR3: CASSYSLTDGYTF; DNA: TGTGCCAGCAGTTATTCCTTGACAGATGGCTACACCTTC